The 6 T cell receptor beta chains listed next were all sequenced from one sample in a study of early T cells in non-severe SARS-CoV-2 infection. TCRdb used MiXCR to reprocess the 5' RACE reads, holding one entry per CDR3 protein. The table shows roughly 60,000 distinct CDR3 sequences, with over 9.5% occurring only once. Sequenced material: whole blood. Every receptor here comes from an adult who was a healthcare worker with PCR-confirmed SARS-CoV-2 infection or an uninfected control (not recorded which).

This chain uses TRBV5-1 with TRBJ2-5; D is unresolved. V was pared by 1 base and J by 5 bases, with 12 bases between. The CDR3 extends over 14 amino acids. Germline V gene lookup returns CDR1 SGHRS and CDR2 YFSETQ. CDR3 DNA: TGCGCCAGCAGCTTGATGGCGACCCGGGAGACCCAGTACTTC. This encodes CASSLMATRETQYF.

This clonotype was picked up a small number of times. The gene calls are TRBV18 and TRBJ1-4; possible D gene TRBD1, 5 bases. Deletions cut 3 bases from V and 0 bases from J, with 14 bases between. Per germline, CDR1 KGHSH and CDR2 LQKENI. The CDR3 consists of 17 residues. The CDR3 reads CASSPRGTGATNEKLFF. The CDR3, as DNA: TGTGCCAGCTCACCTAGGGGCACCGGAGCAACTAATGAAAAACTGTTTTTT.

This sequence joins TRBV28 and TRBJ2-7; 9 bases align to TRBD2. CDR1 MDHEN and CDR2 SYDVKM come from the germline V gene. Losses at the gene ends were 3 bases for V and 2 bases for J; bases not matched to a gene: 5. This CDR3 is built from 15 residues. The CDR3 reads CASSFGLAGTYEQYF. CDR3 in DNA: TGTGCCAGCAGTTTCGGCCTAGCGGGAACCTACGAGCAGTACTTC. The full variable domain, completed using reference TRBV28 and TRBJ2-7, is DVKVTQSSRYLVKRTGEKVFLECVQDMDHENMFWYRQDPGLGLRLIYFSYDVKMKEKGDIPEGYSVSREKKERFSLILESASTNQTSMYLCASSFGLAGTYEQYFGPGTRLTVT.

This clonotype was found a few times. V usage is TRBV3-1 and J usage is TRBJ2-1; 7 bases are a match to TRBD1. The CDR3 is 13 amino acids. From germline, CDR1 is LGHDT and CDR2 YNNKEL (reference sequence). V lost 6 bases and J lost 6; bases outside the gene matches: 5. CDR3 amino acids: CASRPTGVNEQFF. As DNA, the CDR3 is TGTGCCAGCAGGCCTACAGGGGTCAATGAGCAGTTCTTC.

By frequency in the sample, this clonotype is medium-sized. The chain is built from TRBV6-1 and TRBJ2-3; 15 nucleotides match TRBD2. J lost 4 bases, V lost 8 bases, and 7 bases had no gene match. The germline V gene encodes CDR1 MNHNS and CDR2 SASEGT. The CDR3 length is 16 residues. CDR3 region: CASQPRTSGGADTQYF. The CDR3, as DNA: TGTGCCAGCCAGCCCCGGACTAGCGGGGGGGCAGATACGCAGTATTTT.

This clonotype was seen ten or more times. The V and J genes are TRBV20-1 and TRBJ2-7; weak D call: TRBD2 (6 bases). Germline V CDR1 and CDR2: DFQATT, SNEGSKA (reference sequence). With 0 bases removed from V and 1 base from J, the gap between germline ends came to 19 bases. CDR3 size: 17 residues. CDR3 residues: CSARDPLGHGGSYEQYF. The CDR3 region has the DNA TGCAGTGCTAGAGATCCCCTCGGACACGGAGGGTCCTACGAGCAGTACTTC.